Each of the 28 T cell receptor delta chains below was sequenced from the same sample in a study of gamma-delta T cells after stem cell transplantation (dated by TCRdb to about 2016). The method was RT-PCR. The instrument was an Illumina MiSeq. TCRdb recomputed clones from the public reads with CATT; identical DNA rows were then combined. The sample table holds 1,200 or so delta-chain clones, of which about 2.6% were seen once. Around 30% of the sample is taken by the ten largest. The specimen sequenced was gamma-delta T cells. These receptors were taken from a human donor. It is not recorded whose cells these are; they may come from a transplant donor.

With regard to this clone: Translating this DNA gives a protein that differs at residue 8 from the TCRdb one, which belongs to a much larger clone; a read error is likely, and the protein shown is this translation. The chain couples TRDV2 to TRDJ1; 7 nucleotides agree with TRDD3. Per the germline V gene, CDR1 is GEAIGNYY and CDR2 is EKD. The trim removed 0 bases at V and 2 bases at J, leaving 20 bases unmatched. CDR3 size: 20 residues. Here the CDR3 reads CACDTLDLDSSWGDTDKLIF. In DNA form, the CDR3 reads TGTGCCTGTGACACCCTGGACCTTGACTCCTCCTGGGGGGATACCGATAAACTCATCTTT.

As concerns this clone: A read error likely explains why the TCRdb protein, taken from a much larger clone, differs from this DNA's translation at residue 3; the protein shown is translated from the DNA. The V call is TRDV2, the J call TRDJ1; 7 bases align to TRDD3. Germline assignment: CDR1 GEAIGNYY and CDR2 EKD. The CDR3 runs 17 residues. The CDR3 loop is CARDTVGGGVHTDKLIF. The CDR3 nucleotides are TGTGCCCGTGACACCGTAGGTGGGGGAGTCCACACCGATAAACTCATCTTT.

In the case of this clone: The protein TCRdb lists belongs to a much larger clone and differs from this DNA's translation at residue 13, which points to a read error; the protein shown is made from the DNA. The CDR3 DNA follows: TGTGCCTGTGACAATGTACTGGGGGATACTAAGAACATCGATAAACTCATCTTT. Its protein product is CACDNVLGDTKNIDKLIF. The genes are TRDV2 and TRDJ1; 12 bases line up with TRDD3. Germline trimming cut 2 bases from V and 4 bases from J; bases unmatched to any gene: 13. CDR1 GEAIGNYY and CDR2 EKD come from the germline V gene. The CDR3 length is 18 residues.

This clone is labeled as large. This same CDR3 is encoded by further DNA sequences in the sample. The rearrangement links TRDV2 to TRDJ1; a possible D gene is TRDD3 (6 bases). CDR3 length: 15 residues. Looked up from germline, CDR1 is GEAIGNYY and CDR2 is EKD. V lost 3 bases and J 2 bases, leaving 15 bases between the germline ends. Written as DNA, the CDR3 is TGTGCCTGTGACTCGGTGGGGGGGAAAACCGATAAACTCATCTTT. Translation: CACDSVGGKTDKLIF.

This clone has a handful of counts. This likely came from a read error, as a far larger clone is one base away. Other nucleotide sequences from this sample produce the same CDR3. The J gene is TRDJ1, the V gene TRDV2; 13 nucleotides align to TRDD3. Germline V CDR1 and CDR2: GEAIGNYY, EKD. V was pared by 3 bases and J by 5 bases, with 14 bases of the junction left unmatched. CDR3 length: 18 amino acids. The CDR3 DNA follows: TGTGCCTGTGACGCGTACTGGGGGATACGCGGAGAAGGAGATAAACTCATCTTT. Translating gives CACDAYWGIRGEGDKLIF.

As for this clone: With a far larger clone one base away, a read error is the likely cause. The CDR3 nucleotides are TGTGCCTGTGACACGGTATCCGGGGGACCCACAAGGGGGGATGGCACCGATAAACTCATCTTT. Amino acid sequence: CACDTVSGGPTRGDGTDKLIF. The chain joins TRDV2 to TRDJ1; 7 bases fit TRDD3. Germline CDR1 GEAIGNYY, CDR2 EKD. V shed 1 base and J 1 base; nucleotides not matched to a gene: 23. The CDR3 length is 21 residues.

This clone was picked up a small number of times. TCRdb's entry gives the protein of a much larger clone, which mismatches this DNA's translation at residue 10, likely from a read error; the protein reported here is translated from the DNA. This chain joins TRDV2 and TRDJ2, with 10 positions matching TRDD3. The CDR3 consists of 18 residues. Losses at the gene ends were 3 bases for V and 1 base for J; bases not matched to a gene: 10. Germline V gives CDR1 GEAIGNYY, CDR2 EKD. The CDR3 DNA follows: TGTGCCTGTGACCCCGTACTGGGGGATCCCCTTTTGACAGCACAACTCTTCTTT. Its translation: CACDPVLGDPLLTAQLFF.

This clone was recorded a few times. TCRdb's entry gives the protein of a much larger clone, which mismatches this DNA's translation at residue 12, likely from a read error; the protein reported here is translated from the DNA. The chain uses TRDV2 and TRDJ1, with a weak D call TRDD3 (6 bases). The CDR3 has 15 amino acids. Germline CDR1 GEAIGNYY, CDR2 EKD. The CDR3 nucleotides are TGTGCCTGTGACACCGTCGGGGAGCTAAGGGATAGACTCATCTTT. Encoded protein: CACDTVGELRDRLIF.

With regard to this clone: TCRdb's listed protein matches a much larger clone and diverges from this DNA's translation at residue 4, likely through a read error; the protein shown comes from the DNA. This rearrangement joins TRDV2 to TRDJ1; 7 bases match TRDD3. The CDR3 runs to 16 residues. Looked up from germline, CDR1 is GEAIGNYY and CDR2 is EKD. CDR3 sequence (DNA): TGTGCCTGTGGCACCCTGGGGGGCCGTAAGACCGATAAACTCATCTTT. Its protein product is CACGTLGGRKTDKLIF.

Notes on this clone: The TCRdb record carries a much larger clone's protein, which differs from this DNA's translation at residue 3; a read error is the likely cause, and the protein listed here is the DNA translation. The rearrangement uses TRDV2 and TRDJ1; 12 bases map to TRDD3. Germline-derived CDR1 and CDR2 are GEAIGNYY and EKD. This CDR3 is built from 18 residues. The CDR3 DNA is TGTGCCCGTGACAATGTACTGGGGGATACTAAGAACACCGATAAACTCATCTTT. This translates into CARDNVLGDTKNTDKLIF.

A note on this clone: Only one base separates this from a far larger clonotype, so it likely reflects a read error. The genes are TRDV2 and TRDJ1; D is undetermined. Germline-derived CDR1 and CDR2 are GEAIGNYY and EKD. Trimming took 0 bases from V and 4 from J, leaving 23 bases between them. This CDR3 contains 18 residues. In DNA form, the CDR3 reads TGTGCCTGTGACACCGTACGTGGACGGGGCTCGGCGGACGATAAACTCATCTTT. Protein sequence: CACDTVRGRGSADDKLIF.

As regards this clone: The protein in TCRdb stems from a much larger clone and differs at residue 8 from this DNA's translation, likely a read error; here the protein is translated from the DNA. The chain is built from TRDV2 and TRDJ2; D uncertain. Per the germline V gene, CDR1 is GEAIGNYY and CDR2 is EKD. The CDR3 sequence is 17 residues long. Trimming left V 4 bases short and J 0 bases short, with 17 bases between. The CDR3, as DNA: TGTGCCTGTGATCGCCTGACTTTCAAATCTTTGACAGCACAACTCTTCTTT. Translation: CACDRLTFKSLTAQLFF.

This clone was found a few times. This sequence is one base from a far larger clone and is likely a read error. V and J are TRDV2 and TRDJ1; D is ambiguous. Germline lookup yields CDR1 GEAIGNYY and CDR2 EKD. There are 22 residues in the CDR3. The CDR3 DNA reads TGTGCCTGTGACACCGTTCTCAGCAGATCGGCTGGTCCTCAGGGGTACACCAATAAACTCATCTTT. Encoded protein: CACDTVLSRSAGPQGYTNKLIF.

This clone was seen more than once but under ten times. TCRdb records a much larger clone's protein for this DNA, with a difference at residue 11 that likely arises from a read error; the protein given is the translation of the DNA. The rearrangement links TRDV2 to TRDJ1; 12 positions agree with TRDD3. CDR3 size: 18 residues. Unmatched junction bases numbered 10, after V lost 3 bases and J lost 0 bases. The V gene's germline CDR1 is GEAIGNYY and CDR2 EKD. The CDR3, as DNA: TGTGCCTGTGACTATGTGGCTGGGGGATACGAGGACACCGATAAACTCATCTTT. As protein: CACDYVAGGYEDTDKLIF.

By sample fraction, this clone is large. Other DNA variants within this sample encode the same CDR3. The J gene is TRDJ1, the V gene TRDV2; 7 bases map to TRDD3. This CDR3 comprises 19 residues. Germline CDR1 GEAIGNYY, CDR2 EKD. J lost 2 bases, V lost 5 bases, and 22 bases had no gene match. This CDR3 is CACVSVGEAGGPGTDKLIF. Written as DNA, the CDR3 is TGTGCCTGTGTCAGTGTGGGTGAAGCTGGGGGGCCTGGTACCGATAAACTCATCTTT.

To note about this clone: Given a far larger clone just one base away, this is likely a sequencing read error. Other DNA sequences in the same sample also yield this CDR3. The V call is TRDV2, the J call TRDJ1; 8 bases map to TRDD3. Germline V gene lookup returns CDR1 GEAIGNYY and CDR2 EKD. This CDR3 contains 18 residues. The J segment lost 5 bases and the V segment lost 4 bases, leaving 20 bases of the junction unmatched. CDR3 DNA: TGTGCCTGTGATCCCGCCGGCTCAACTGGGGGGATCGGGGATAAACTCATCTTT. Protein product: CACDPAGSTGGIGDKLIF.

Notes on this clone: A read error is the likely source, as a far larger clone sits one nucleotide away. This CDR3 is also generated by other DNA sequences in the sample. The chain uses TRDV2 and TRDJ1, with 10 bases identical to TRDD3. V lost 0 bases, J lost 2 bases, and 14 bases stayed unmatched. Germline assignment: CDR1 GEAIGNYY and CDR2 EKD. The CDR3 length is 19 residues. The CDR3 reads CACDTVGGGYARSTDKLIF. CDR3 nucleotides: TGTGCCTGTGACACCGTGGGCGGGGGATACGCGAGATCTACCGATAAACTCATCTTT.

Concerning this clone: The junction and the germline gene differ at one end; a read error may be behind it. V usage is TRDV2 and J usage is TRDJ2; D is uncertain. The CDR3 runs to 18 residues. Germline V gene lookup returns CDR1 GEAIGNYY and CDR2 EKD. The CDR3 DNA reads TGTGCCTGTGACCTCGTCGGGGTTGAGGCTACCAACAGAGCACAACTATTCTTT. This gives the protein CACDLVGVEATNRAQLFF.

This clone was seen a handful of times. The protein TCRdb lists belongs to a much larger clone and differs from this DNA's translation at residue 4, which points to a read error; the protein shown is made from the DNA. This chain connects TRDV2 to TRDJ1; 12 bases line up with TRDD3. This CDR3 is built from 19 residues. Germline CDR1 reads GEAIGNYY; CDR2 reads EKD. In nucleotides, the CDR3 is TGTGCCTGTGGCACCGTGGGGCTGGGGGATACGCGTCGTACCGATAAACTCATCTTT. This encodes CACGTVGLGDTRRTDKLIF.

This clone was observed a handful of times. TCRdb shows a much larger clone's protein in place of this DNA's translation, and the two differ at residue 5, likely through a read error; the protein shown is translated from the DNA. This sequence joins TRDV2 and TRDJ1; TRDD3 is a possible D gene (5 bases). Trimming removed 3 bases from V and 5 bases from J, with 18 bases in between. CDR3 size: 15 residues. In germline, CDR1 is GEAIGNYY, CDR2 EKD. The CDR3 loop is CACDAVGELRDKLIF. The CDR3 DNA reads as TGTGCCTGTGACGCCGTCGGGGAGCTAAGGGATAAACTCATCTTT.

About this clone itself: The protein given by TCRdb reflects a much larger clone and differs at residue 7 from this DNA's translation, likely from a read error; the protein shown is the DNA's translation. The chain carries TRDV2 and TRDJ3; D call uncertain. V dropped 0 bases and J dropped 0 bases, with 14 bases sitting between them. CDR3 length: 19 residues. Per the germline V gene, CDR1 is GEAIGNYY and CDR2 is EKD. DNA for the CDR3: TGTGCCTGTGACACCCCTGAGGGACCGAGCTCCTGGGACACCCGACAGATGTTTTTC. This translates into CACDTPEGPSSWDTRQMFF.

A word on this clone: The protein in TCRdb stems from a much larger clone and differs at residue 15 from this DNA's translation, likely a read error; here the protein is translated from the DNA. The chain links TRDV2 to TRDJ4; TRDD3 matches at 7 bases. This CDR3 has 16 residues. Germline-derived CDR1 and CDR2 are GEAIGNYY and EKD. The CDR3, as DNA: TGTGCCTGTGACACGCTGGTGGGGGACGAAACCAGACCCCTGTTCTTT. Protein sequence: CACDTLVGDETRPLFF.

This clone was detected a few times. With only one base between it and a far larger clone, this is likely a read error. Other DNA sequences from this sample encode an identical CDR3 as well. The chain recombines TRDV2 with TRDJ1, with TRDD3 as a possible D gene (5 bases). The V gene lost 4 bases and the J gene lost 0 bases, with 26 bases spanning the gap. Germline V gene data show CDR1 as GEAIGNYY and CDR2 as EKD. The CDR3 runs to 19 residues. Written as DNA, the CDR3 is TGTGCCTGTGATCCCATCACCGGGGGTTTTCCGCCCTACACCGATAAACTCATCTTT. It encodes CACDPITGGFPPYTDKLIF.

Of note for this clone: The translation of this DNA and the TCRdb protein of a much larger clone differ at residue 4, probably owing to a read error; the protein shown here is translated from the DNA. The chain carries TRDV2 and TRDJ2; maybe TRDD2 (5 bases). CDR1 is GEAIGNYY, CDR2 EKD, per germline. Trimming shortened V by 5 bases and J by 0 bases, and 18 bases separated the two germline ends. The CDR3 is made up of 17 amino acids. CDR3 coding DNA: TGTGCCTGTGGTCGCCTGACTTCCAAATCTTTGACAGCACAACTCTTCTTT. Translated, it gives CACGRLTSKSLTAQLFF.

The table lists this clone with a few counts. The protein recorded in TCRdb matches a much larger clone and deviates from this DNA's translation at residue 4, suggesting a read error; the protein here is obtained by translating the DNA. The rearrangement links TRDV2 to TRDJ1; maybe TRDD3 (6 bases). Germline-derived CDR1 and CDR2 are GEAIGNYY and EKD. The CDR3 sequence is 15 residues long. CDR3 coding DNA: TGTGCCTGTGGCACCTTGGGGACCCTACCTGGGGAACTCATCTTT. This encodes CACGTLGTLPGELIF.

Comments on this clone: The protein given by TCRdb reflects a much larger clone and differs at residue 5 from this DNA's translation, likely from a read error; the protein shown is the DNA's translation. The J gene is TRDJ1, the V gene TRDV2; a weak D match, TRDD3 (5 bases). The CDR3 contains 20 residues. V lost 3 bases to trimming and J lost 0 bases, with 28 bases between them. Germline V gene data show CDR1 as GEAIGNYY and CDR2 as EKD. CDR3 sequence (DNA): TGTGCCTGTGACGCCGTGGTGGAAAGGGGGTCCCCCGCATACACCGATAAACTCATCTTT. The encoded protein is CACDAVVERGSPAYTDKLIF.

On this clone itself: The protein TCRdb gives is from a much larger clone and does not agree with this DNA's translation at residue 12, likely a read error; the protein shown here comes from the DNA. This chain's CDR3 is CACDTVGLGDIAYTDKLIF. In DNA, the CDR3 is TGTGCCTGTGACACCGTCGGACTGGGGGATATCGCGTACACCGATAAACTCATCTTT. V and J are TRDV2 and TRDJ1, with 11 bases fitting TRDD3. CDR3 length: 19 amino acids. Trimming at V came to 0 bases and at J to 0 bases, leaving 11 bases not matched to a gene. Per the germline V gene, CDR1 is GEAIGNYY and CDR2 is EKD.

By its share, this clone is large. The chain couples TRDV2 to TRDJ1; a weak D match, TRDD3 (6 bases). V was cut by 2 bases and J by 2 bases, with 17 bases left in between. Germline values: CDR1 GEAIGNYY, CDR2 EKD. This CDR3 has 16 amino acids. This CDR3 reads CACDIVGASGTDKLIF. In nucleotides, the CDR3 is TGTGCCTGTGACATCGTGGGGGCCTCCGGAACCGATAAACTCATCTTT.